The sequence of this T cell receptor beta chain was determined in a study of beta chain features in type 1 diabetes. What was sequenced were expressed TCRB transcripts, since all of the isolated RNA had been reverse transcribed. Measured with immunoSEQ multiplex PCR; TCRdb has only the in-frame clones, and not every one. The sample has under 550,000 clones; roughly 10% are singletons. This clone was picked up a small number of times. Its cognate antigen is unknown. Cell sorting via CD45RO/CCR7/CD25/CD127/CD95/CD27 was performed to obtain CD4+ naive, central memory, regulatory and stem cell-like memory cells. Study-wide findings and caveats: Among all four CD4+ subsets, Type 1 diabetes patients had TCRB CDR3s that were moderately but significantly shorter.

The receptor's source is a woman between 18 and 30 years old in good health. The sequencing input was naive CD4+ T cells from blood.

As DNA, the CDR3 is TGCGCCAGCAGCCAATCCCGGGAGGGCCGAGAGACCCAGTACTTC. It encodes CASSQSREGRETQYF. The chain employs TRBV4-3 and TRBJ2-5; 8 nucleotides align to TRBD2. The CDR3 contains 15 residues. Germline values: CDR1 LGHNA, CDR2 YSLEER. V lost 2 bases, J lost 4 bases, and 6 bases stayed unmatched.